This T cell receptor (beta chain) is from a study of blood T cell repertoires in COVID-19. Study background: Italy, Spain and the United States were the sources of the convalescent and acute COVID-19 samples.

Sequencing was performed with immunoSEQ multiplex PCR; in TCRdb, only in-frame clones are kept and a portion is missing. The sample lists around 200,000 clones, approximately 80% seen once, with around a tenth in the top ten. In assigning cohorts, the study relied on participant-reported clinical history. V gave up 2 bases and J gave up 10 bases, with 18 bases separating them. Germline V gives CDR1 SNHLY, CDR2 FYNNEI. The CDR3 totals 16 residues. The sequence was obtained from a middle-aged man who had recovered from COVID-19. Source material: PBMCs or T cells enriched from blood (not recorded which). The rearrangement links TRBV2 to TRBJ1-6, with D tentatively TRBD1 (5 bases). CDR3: CASSERGGTTHSPLHF. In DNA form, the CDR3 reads TGTGCCAGCAGTGAAAGGGGAGGGACGACTCACTCACCCCTCCACTTT.